This is a list of T cell receptor beta chains from one sample in a study of blood T cell repertoires in COVID-19. Assay used: immunoSEQ multiplex PCR; TCRdb lists only in-frame clones, some missing. This repertoire shows nearly 200,000 clones, around 81% found once; its top ten account for around 0.93%. The sequencing sample was made of peripheral blood. All receptors come from a man aged 55 to 70 with COVID-19, enrolled during active disease. Each CDR3 is given with its conserved first and last residue. D genes are given only for firm matches. Clone size is given for some rows only: seen once, a few or many times, or a class if the clone is expanded.

TRBD2 | TRBJ2-3 | . | TRBV28 | TGCGGAACGGGGCAGGGAGGGACAGATACGCAGTATTTT | CGTGQGGTDTQYF
TRBD1 | TRBJ1-5 | few | TRBV30 | TGTGCCTGGAGCGAGGGACAGGGATCTCAGCCCCAGCATTTT | CAWSEGQGSQPQHF
TRBD2 | TRBJ2-7 | . | TRBV7-3 | TGTGCCAGCAGCTCATGGCAGCGGGATTCCTACGAGCAGTACTTC | CASSSWQRDSYEQYF
. | TRBJ2-1 | . | TRBV24-1 | TGTGCCACCAGTGATTTGTTGGACAGAACGGGACGGACCTACAATGAGCAGTTCTTC | CATSDLLDRTGRTYNEQFF
. | TRBJ1-5 | . | TRBV14 | TGTGCCAGCAGCAAGGGGAACCATAAGCCCCAGCATTTT | CASSKGNHKPQHF
TRBD1 | TRBJ1-1 | . | TRBV5-8 | TGTGCCAGCAGTCAGGGGGCGGCGAACACTGAAGCTTTCTTT | CASSQGAANTEAFF
. | TRBJ1-1 | . | TRBV5-5 | TGTGCCAGCAGCTTTGCAGGGGAAGTAAACACTGAAGCTTTCTTT | CASSFAGEVNTEAFF
TRBD2 | TRBJ2-1 | . | TRBV29-1 | TGCAGCGTAAGGACTAGCCGATACAATGAGCAGTTCTTC | CSVRTSRYNEQFF
. | TRBJ2-2 | once | TRBV19 | TGTGCCAGTAGTATAGATCTTAGGGGCACCGGGGAGCTGTTTTTT | CASSIDLRGTGELFF
TRBD1 | TRBJ2-6 | . | TRBV19 | TGTGCCAGTAGCCACAGGGGCTCTGGGGCCAACGTCCTGACTTTC | CASSHRGSGANVLTF
TRBD1 | TRBJ1-1 | . | TRBV6-6 | TGTGCCAGCAGTGCGACAGGGGCGTATGCTTTCTTT | CASSATGAYAFF
. | TRBJ1-3 | once | TRBV7-2 | TGTGCCAGCAGCATTACTATAGGCTTTGGAAACACCATATATTTT | CASSITIGFGNTIYF
. | TRBJ1-4 | . | TRBV25-1 | TGTGCCAGCAGTGATACGGGGGGAAACGAAAAACTGTTTTTT | CASSDTGGNEKLFF
. | TRBJ2-5 | . | TRBV6-5 | TGTGCCAGCCTCGGCGGACTTTTGGAAGAGACCCAGTACTTC | CASLGGLLEETQYF
. | TRBJ2-7 | . | TRBV11-2 | TGTGCCAGCAGCTCCACGAATTCCAGGGTCTACGAGCAGTACTTC | CASSSTNSRVYEQYF
TRBD2 | TRBJ2-7 | . | TRBV7-2 | TGTGCCAGCAGCCCGGGGGGGAAGGGACTAGCGAACGAGCAGTACTTC | CASSPGGKGLANEQYF
. | TRBJ2-2 | once | TRBV19 | TGTGCCAGTAGTATGTTACAGGGAGTTTCCGGGGAGCTGTTTTTT | CASSMLQGVSGELFF
. | TRBJ1-2 | . | TRBV7-2 | TGTGCCAGCAGCCCAGCCACAGGGATCTATGGCTACACCTTC | CASSPATGIYGYTF
. | TRBJ1-1 | . | TRBV20-1 | TGCAGTGCTAGTAGCCAGAACACTGAAGCTTTCTTT | CSASSQNTEAFF
. | TRBJ1-2 | . | TRBV27 | TGTGCCAGCAGTCCCTCAGGGGCCTCTGGCTACACCTTC | CASSPSGASGYTF
TRBD1 | TRBJ2-2 | . | TRBV4-3 | TGCGCCAGCAGCCAAGGGGACAGGGGATTTGCCACCGGGGAGCTGTTTTTT | CASSQGDRGFATGELFF
TRBD1 | TRBJ2-4 | . | TRBV7-2 | TGTGCCAGCAGCTTAGGAGGGGGCAGGGAAAGCAAAAACATTCAGTACTTC | CASSLGGGRESKNIQYF
. | TRBJ1-4 | . | TRBV29-1 | TGCAGCGTTGGAGGGACTTCAACTAATGAAAAACTGTTTTTT | CSVGGTSTNEKLFF
. | TRBJ1-1 | . | TRBV3-1/TRBV3-2 | TGTGCCAGCAGCCAAGATATACGGAGTGAAGCTTTCTTT | CASSQDIRSEAFF
TRBD1 | TRBJ1-1 | . | TRBV5-4 | TGTGCCAGCAGCAAACCAACAGGGGTGGACACTGAAGCTTTCTTT | CASSKPTGVDTEAFF
TRBD2 | TRBJ2-3 | . | TRBV18 | TGTGCCAGCTCACCGAAAAGCGGGAGTAAATGGAGTACGCAGTATTTT | CASSPKSGSKWSTQYF
. | TRBJ1-1 | . | TRBV6-1 | TGTGCCAGCAGTGAAGGGGGGGGCAATGGTGAAGCTTTCTTT | CASSEGGGNGEAFF
TRBD2 | TRBJ2-7 | . | TRBV7-7 | TGTGCCAGCAGTGTTGGGGGGGGAGCCTACGAGCAGTACTTC | CASSVGGGAYEQYF
TRBD1 | TRBJ1-5 | . | TRBV7-2 | TGTGCCAGCAGCTCAGGGGGGACAGGGGGCAATCAGCCCCAGCATTTT | CASSSGGTGGNQPQHF
. | TRBJ1-6 | few | TRBV27 | TGTGCCAGCAGCTCTCTGGGGGGTATTAATTCACCCCTCCACTTT | CASSSLGGINSPLHF
. | TRBJ2-7 | . | TRBV30 | TGTGCCTGGAGTGTAGACAGCTCCTACGAGCAGTACTTC | CAWSVDSSYEQYF
TRBD1 | TRBJ1-5 | . | TRBV4-3 | TGCGCCAGCAGCGCCGACAGGGGGAATCAGCCCCAGCATTTT | CASSADRGNQPQHF
. | TRBJ1-5 | . | TRBV30 | TGTGCCTGGAGTGTAGGACTGCGGAATCAGCCCCAGCATTTT | CAWSVGLRNQPQHF
. | TRBJ2-2 | . | TRBV5-4 | TGTGCCAGCAGCTTGGATCAGGTTCGCACCGGGGAGCTGTTTTTT | CASSLDQVRTGELFF
. | TRBJ1-5 | . | TRBV27 | TGTGCCAGCAGTCCAGTGCCAGGGAGCAATCAGCCCCAGCATTTT | CASSPVPGSNQPQHF
TRBD1 | TRBJ1-2 | few | TRBV19 | TGTGCCAGTAATACCGGGACAGGGGGTTATGGCTACACCTTC | CASNTGTGGYGYTF
. | TRBJ1-1 | . | TRBV11-3 | TGTGCCAGCAGCTTAGGGGGCCTAGCTGAAGCTTTCTTT | CASSLGGLAEAFF
TRBD2 | TRBJ2-7 | . | TRBV9 | TGTGCCAGCAGCGTAGCTGGGGACGGGAGGGTATACGAGCAGTACTTC | CASSVAGDGRVYEQYF
TRBD1 | TRBJ1-2 | once | TRBV6-5 | TGTGCCAGCAGTACGACAGGGACTGGCTACACCTTC | CASSTTGTGYTF
. | TRBJ1-2 | . | TRBV7-2 | TGTGCCAGCAGTTCCCTTGGGGGCGGCGGCTACACCTTC | CASSSLGGGGYTF
. | TRBJ1-1 | few | TRBV19 | TGTGCCAGTACAACAGGCGAAAGGAGGAACACTGAAGCTTTCTTT | CASTTGERRNTEAFF